This entry lists 5 T cell receptor beta chains sequenced from one sample in a study of blood T cell repertoires in COVID-19. Assay used: immunoSEQ multiplex PCR; TCRdb lists only in-frame clones, some missing. The repertoire has 65,000 to 75,000 clones, roughly four fifths of them found once; the top ten carry about 4.3%. Input material: peripheral blood. Every receptor here comes from an older woman with acute or convalescent COVID-19.

This chain joins TRBV6-5 and TRBJ1-1; D is ambiguous. Deletions cut 0 bases from V and 1 base from J, with 12 bases between. In germline, CDR1 is MNHEY, CDR2 SVGAGI. The CDR3 sequence is 16 residues long. CDR3 amino acids: CASSYSAEPRNTEAFF. CDR3 sequence (DNA): TGTGCCAGCAGTTACTCGGCGGAACCTAGGAACACTGAAGCTTTCTTT.

This chain uses TRBV4-2 with TRBJ1-2, with D possibly TRBD1 on 5 matching bases. With 2 bases removed from V and 2 bases from J, the gap between germline ends came to 12 bases. Looked up from germline, CDR1 is LGHNA and CDR2 is YNFKEQ. The CDR3 has 15 residues. The CDR3 nucleotides read TGTGCCAGCAGCCAACCGGGGGTAAGGAACTATGGCTACACCTTC. Protein product: CASSQPGVRNYGYTF.

Many counts were recorded for this clone. CDR3 amino acids: CASSVGQGQTEAFF. The CDR3 coding sequence is TGTGCCAGCAGCGTAGGGCAGGGGCAAACTGAAGCTTTCTTT. The chain employs TRBV9 and TRBJ1-1, with D maybe TRBD1 (6 bases). This CDR3 region has 14 residues. Trimming removed 0 bases at V and 5 bases at J, with 11 bases between. In germline, CDR1 is SGDLS, CDR2 YYNGEE.

Here the CDR3 reads CASSQAGVNQPQHF. The CDR3 coding sequence is TGTGCCAGCAGCCAAGCAGGTGTTAATCAGCCCCAGCATTTT. The V gene is TRBV3-1 (or the pseudogene TRBV3-2), the J gene TRBJ1-5, with unresolved D. Per germline, CDR1 LGHDT and CDR2 YNNKEL (reference sequence). V was trimmed by 1 base and J by 4 bases, leaving 8 bases between them. CDR3 length: 14 residues.

This clone has just a few counts. The chain carries TRBV25-1 and TRBJ2-7; D is perhaps TRBD2 (5 bases). CDR3 length equals 15 residues. Trimming took 4 bases from V and 1 from J, leaving 14 bases between them. In germline, CDR1 is MGHDK, CDR2 SYGVNS. The DNA of the CDR3 is TGTGCCAGCAGTGCATCGAACCGGGGATCCTACGAGCAGTACTTC. It specifies CASSASNRGSYEQYF.